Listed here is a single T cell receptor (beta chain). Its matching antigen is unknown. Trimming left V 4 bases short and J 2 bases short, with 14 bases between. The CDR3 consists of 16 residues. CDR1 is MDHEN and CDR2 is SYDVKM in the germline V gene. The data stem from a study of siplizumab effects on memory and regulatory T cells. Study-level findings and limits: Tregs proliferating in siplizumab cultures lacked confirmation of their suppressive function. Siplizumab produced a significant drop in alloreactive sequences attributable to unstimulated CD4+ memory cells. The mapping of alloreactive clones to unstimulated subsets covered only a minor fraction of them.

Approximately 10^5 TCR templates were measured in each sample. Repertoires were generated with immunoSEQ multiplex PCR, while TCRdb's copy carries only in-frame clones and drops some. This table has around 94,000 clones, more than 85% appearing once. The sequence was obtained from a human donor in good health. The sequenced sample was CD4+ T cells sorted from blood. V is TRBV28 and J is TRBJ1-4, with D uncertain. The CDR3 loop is CASSSPGGPTNEKLFF. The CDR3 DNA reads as TGTGCCAGCAGTTCGCCGGGCGGGCCTACTAATGAAAAACTGTTTTTT.